The rows below give T cell receptor beta chains drawn from one sample of a study of shared clonotypes between healthy human individuals. Here immunoSEQ multiplex PCR was the method, and the copy in TCRdb shows in-frame clones only, minus some. The table lists some 2,400,000 clones, around 95% of them singletons. The sample was naive CD4+ T cells sorted from blood. These receptors all come from a man aged 18 to 35 in good health. Both conserved end residues are part of each CDR3. The D gene is left open where the match is weak. Rows give clone size only sometimes, using once, few, many, or a class for an expanded clone.

J gene: TRBJ1-4
clone size: .
D gene: .
V gene: TRBV28
CDR3 protein: CASSLLGPPTNEKLFF
CDR3 DNA: TGTGCCAGCAGTTTATTAGGACCCCCAACTAATGAAAAACTGTTTTTT

J gene: TRBJ2-1
clone size: .
D gene: TRBD2
V gene: TRBV5-4
CDR3 protein: CASRLTSGGANEQFF
CDR3 DNA: TGTGCCAGCAGGTTGACTAGCGGGGGGGCTAACGAGCAGTTCTTC

J gene: TRBJ2-3
clone size: .
D gene: TRBD2
V gene: TRBV6-5
CDR3 protein: CASSSGGFTDTQYF
CDR3 DNA: TGTGCCAGCTCTAGCGGGGGATTCACAGATACGCAGTATTTT

J gene: TRBJ1-5
clone size: .
D gene: .
V gene: TRBV30
CDR3 protein: CAWSGLQLHQPQHF
CDR3 DNA: TGTGCCTGGAGTGGTTTACAGCTTCATCAGCCCCAGCATTTT

J gene: TRBJ2-3
clone size: .
D gene: .
V gene: TRBV9
CDR3 protein: CASSVVALGDTQYF
CDR3 DNA: TGTGCCAGCAGCGTAGTAGCTCTTGGAGATACGCAGTATTTT

J gene: TRBJ1-6
clone size: .
D gene: .
V gene: TRBV30
CDR3 protein: CAWSVRRPNSPLHF
CDR3 DNA: TGTGCCTGGAGTGTACGCCGGCCGAATTCACCCCTCCACTTT

J gene: TRBJ2-2
clone size: once
D gene: .
V gene: TRBV27
CDR3 protein: CASSLRGSGDWTGELFF
CDR3 DNA: TGTGCCAGCAGTTTAAGGGGGTCGGGAGATTGGACCGGGGAGCTGTTTTTT

J gene: TRBJ1-4
clone size: .
D gene: TRBD1
V gene: TRBV28
CDR3 protein: CASSTRAGGKGEKLFF
CDR3 DNA: TGTGCCAGCAGTACTCGGGCAGGGGGTAAGGGTGAAAAACTGTTTTTT

J gene: TRBJ1-4
clone size: once
D gene: TRBD1
V gene: TRBV28
CDR3 protein: CASTRGDRGNEKLFF
CDR3 DNA: TGTGCCAGCACCAGGGGGGACAGGGGTAATGAAAAACTGTTTTTT

J gene: TRBJ1-2
clone size: .
D gene: TRBD1
V gene: TRBV28
CDR3 protein: CASSGQESFGDGYTF
CDR3 DNA: TGTGCCAGCAGCGGACAGGAAAGTTTTGGGGATGGCTACACCTTC

J gene: TRBJ2-5
clone size: .
D gene: TRBD1
V gene: TRBV6-6
CDR3 protein: CASSGQGVQETQYF
CDR3 DNA: TGTGCCAGCAGTGGACAGGGGGTACAAGAGACCCAGTACTTC

J gene: TRBJ2-5
clone size: .
D gene: .
V gene: TRBV5-1
CDR3 protein: CASSRGDLERETQYF
CDR3 DNA: TGCGCCAGCTCTAGGGGGGACTTAGAGAGGGAGACCCAGTACTTC

J gene: TRBJ1-6
clone size: .
D gene: .
V gene: TRBV5-1
CDR3 protein: CASSLEGTPLHF
CDR3 DNA: TGCGCCAGCAGCTTGGAGGGGACACCCCTCCACTTT

J gene: TRBJ1-1
clone size: .
D gene: .
V gene: TRBV14
CDR3 protein: CASSQEEVNTEAFF
CDR3 DNA: TGTGCCAGCAGCCAAGAGGAAGTGAACACTGAAGCTTTCTTT

J gene: TRBJ2-7
clone size: .
D gene: TRBD1
V gene: TRBV5-1
CDR3 protein: CASSLAGTVTYEQYF
CDR3 DNA: TGCGCCAGCAGCTTGGCCGGGACAGTAACCTACGAGCAGTACTTC

J gene: TRBJ2-5
clone size: once
D gene: .
V gene: TRBV23-1
CDR3 protein: CASSQTAQETQYF
CDR3 DNA: TGCGCCAGCAGTCAGACAGCCCAAGAGACCCAGTACTTC

J gene: TRBJ2-7
clone size: .
D gene: TRBD2
V gene: TRBV7-2
CDR3 protein: CASSLARTSGSDRYF
CDR3 DNA: TGTGCCAGCAGCTTAGCGCGGACTAGCGGGAGTGATCGTTACTTC

J gene: TRBJ2-1
clone size: .
D gene: .
V gene: TRBV18
CDR3 protein: CASSLRQNYNEQFF
CDR3 DNA: TGTGCCAGCTCACTACGACAGAACTACAATGAGCAGTTCTTC

J gene: TRBJ2-7
clone size: .
D gene: TRBD1
V gene: TRBV6-1
CDR3 protein: CASSEPPGTGLREQYF
CDR3 DNA: TGTGCCAGCAGTGAGCCCCCCGGGACAGGGCTACGAGAGCAGTACTTC

J gene: TRBJ1-6
clone size: .
D gene: TRBD1
V gene: TRBV5-8
CDR3 protein: CASSLEWTGPSSYNSPLHF
CDR3 DNA: TGTGCCAGCAGCTTGGAGTGGACAGGCCCAAGCTCCTATAATTCACCCCTCCACTTT

J gene: TRBJ2-2
clone size: .
D gene: .
V gene: TRBV6-1
CDR3 protein: CASSEGAGGLSTGELFF
CDR3 DNA: TGTGCCAGCAGTGAAGGGGCAGGGGGACTTAGCACCGGGGAGCTGTTTTTT

J gene: TRBJ1-1
clone size: .
D gene: TRBD1
V gene: TRBV7-9
CDR3 protein: CASSRDRERNTEAFF
CDR3 DNA: TGTGCCAGCAGCCGCGACAGGGAAAGAAACACTGAAGCTTTCTTT

J gene: TRBJ1-1
clone size: .
D gene: TRBD1
V gene: TRBV19
CDR3 protein: CASSIQGTGGPEAFF
CDR3 DNA: TGTGCCAGTAGTATTCAGGGGACAGGGGGACCTGAAGCTTTCTTT

J gene: TRBJ1-3
clone size: .
D gene: TRBD1
V gene: TRBV7-2
CDR3 protein: CASSYGQGSGNTIYF
CDR3 DNA: TGTGCCAGCAGCTACGGACAGGGCTCTGGAAACACCATATATTTT

J gene: TRBJ1-6
clone size: .
D gene: .
V gene: TRBV30
CDR3 protein: CAWSVPQGYNSPLHF
CDR3 DNA: TGTGCCTGGAGTGTACCTCAGGGTTACAATTCACCCCTCCACTTT

J gene: TRBJ2-1
clone size: .
D gene: TRBD2
V gene: TRBV5-1
CDR3 protein: CASSSQTSGGYNEQFF
CDR3 DNA: TGCGCCAGCAGCAGCCAGACTAGCGGGGGGTACAATGAGCAGTTCTTC

J gene: TRBJ2-1
clone size: once
D gene: .
V gene: TRBV4-3
CDR3 protein: CASSQGPFSYNEQFF
CDR3 DNA: TGCGCCAGCAGCCAAGGTCCCTTCTCCTACAATGAGCAGTTCTTC

J gene: TRBJ2-7
clone size: few
D gene: .
V gene: TRBV6-6
CDR3 protein: CASSYSSYEQYF
CDR3 DNA: TGTGCCAGCAGTTACAGCTCCTACGAGCAGTACTTC

J gene: TRBJ2-1
clone size: .
D gene: .
V gene: TRBV5-1
CDR3 protein: CASSGQGGANEQFF
CDR3 DNA: TGCGCCAGCAGTGGACAGGGAGGGGCAAATGAGCAGTTCTTC

J gene: TRBJ1-1
clone size: .
D gene: .
V gene: TRBV10-2
CDR3 protein: CASSVVPGAEAFF
CDR3 DNA: TGCGCCAGCAGTGTTGTGCCGGGGGCTGAAGCTTTCTTT

J gene: TRBJ1-4
clone size: .
D gene: .
V gene: TRBV28
CDR3 protein: CASRWDNEKLFF
CDR3 DNA: TGTGCCAGCAGGTGGGATAATGAAAAACTGTTTTTT

J gene: TRBJ2-3
clone size: .
D gene: .
V gene: TRBV28
CDR3 protein: CASSSRNTQYF
CDR3 DNA: TGTGCCAGCAGTTCCAGGAATACGCAGTATTTT

J gene: TRBJ2-1
clone size: .
D gene: .
V gene: TRBV18
CDR3 protein: CASSPAVPSSYNEQFF
CDR3 DNA: TGTGCCAGCTCACCAGCGGTCCCCTCGTCCTACAATGAGCAGTTCTTC

J gene: TRBJ1-6
clone size: once
D gene: TRBD1
V gene: TRBV6-4
CDR3 protein: CASSANQGQWSSPLHF
CDR3 DNA: TGTGCCAGCAGTGCCAACCAGGGACAGTGGAGTTCACCCCTCCACTTT

J gene: TRBJ2-1
clone size: .
D gene: .
V gene: TRBV6-5
CDR3 protein: CASSSGSYNEQFF
CDR3 DNA: TGTGCCAGCAGTTCGGGATCCTACAATGAGCAGTTCTTC

J gene: TRBJ1-4
clone size: .
D gene: .
V gene: TRBV10-3
CDR3 protein: CAISEAGKNEKLFF
CDR3 DNA: TGTGCCATCAGTGAGGCAGGAAAAAATGAAAAACTGTTTTTT

J gene: TRBJ2-7
clone size: .
D gene: .
V gene: TRBV28
CDR3 protein: CASRSIGHSYEQYF
CDR3 DNA: TGTGCCAGCAGGTCAATAGGACATTCCTACGAGCAGTACTTC

J gene: TRBJ2-1
clone size: .
D gene: .
V gene: TRBV5-1
CDR3 protein: CASSLVGTSLEQFF
CDR3 DNA: TGCGCCAGCAGCTTGGTGGGGACCTCCCTCGAGCAGTTCTTC

J gene: TRBJ1-3
clone size: .
D gene: .
V gene: TRBV5-1
CDR3 protein: CASSPEDLTGNTIYF
CDR3 DNA: TGCGCCAGCAGCCCAGAGGACCTAACAGGAAACACCATATATTTT

J gene: TRBJ2-1
clone size: .
D gene: TRBD2
V gene: TRBV7-6
CDR3 protein: CASSRPAGVGNEQFF
CDR3 DNA: TGTGCCAGCAGCAGACCAGCGGGAGTGGGCAATGAGCAGTTCTTC

J gene: TRBJ2-3
clone size: .
D gene: .
V gene: TRBV28
CDR3 protein: CASSGVTHTDTQYF
CDR3 DNA: TGTGCCAGCAGTGGGGTAACACACACAGATACGCAGTATTTT

J gene: TRBJ2-7
clone size: .
D gene: TRBD1
V gene: TRBV5-1
CDR3 protein: CASSLGYSQGNEQYF
CDR3 DNA: TGCGCCAGCAGCTTGGGGTACTCACAGGGGAACGAGCAGTACTTC

J gene: TRBJ1-1
clone size: .
D gene: .
V gene: TRBV20-1
CDR3 protein: CSASMNTEAFF
CDR3 DNA: TGCAGTGCTAGCATGAACACTGAAGCTTTCTTT

J gene: TRBJ1-5
clone size: .
D gene: .
V gene: TRBV28
CDR3 protein: CASSLLDQPQHF
CDR3 DNA: TGTGCCAGCAGTTTACTGGATCAGCCCCAGCATTTT

J gene: TRBJ1-2
clone size: .
D gene: TRBD1
V gene: TRBV7-2
CDR3 protein: CASSRGTGNYGYTF
CDR3 DNA: TGTGCCAGCAGCCGCGGGACAGGGAACTATGGCTACACCTTC

J gene: TRBJ2-5
clone size: .
D gene: TRBD2
V gene: TRBV13
CDR3 protein: CASSLGSGVGRETQYF
CDR3 DNA: TGTGCCAGCAGCTTAGGGAGCGGGGTGGGTCGAGAGACCCAGTACTTC

J gene: TRBJ2-1
clone size: .
D gene: TRBD2
V gene: TRBV7-3
CDR3 protein: CASSPPGLAGGTNEQFF
CDR3 DNA: TGTGCCAGCAGCCCGCCGGGGCTAGCGGGGGGTACCAATGAGCAGTTCTTC

J gene: TRBJ2-5
clone size: .
D gene: .
V gene: TRBV18
CDR3 protein: CASSPQPLAVETQYF
CDR3 DNA: TGTGCCAGCTCACCGCAACCCCTAGCAGTCGAGACCCAGTACTTC

J gene: TRBJ2-1
clone size: .
D gene: .
V gene: TRBV29-1
CDR3 protein: CSAGRSGRNEQFF
CDR3 DNA: TGCAGCGCGGGACGTAGCGGCAGGAATGAGCAGTTCTTC

J gene: TRBJ1-5
clone size: .
D gene: TRBD1
V gene: TRBV28
CDR3 protein: CASSEAGTGAYSNQPQHF
CDR3 DNA: TGTGCCAGCAGTGAGGCCGGGACAGGGGCATATAGCAATCAGCCCCAGCATTTT

J gene: TRBJ1-5
clone size: .
D gene: .
V gene: TRBV2
CDR3 protein: CASRQGHRFKNQPQHF
CDR3 DNA: TGTGCCAGCCGCCAGGGCCACAGGTTCAAGAATCAGCCCCAGCATTTT

J gene: TRBJ2-1
clone size: .
D gene: .
V gene: TRBV18
CDR3 protein: CASSPPGEGKGSYNEQFF
CDR3 DNA: TGTGCCAGCTCACCACCGGGAGAGGGCAAGGGCTCCTACAATGAGCAGTTCTTC

J gene: TRBJ1-5
clone size: .
D gene: .
V gene: TRBV7-2
CDR3 protein: CASSLEFLQPQHF
CDR3 DNA: TGTGCCAGCAGCTTAGAATTCTTGCAGCCCCAGCATTTT